This T cell receptor (beta chain) came from a study of blood T cell repertoires in COVID-19. Study-level background: Specimens from acute and convalescent COVID-19 originated in the United States, Italy and Spain. Sources were T cells, B-cell-depleted T cells, or PBMCs; the material itself was cDNA or gDNA.

Original methodology: Amplifying reference gene primers gave estimates of nucleated cell counts. Repertoires were generated with immunoSEQ multiplex PCR, while TCRdb's copy carries only in-frame clones and drops some. V, J and clone size are taken as reported in that table, and D and trimming were inferred from the DNA itself. The repertoire holds about 150,000 clones, with 87% as singletons. J was trimmed by 4 bases and V by 2 bases; bases with no gene match: 5. Germline CDR1 is MNHEY and CDR2 is SVGEGT. This CDR3 is 15 amino acids long. This clone turned up a few times. The TCR comes from a woman aged 60-75 years with active or convalescent COVID-19. Sequencing was carried out using peripheral blood. This chain links TRBV6-2 or TRBV6-3 with TRBJ1-5, with TRBD1 matching over 7 bases. The CDR3 region is CASSYIAGGNQPQHF. In DNA, the CDR3 is TGTGCCAGCAGTTACATCGCAGGGGGAAATCAGCCCCAGCATTTT.